This T cell receptor beta chain was observed in a study of identical twins. Findings and limits, study-wide: In cord blood, abundant beta clonotypes had fewer insertions; memory showed no trend.

As for this clonotype: Its antigen is unidentified.

The authors used template switching to add a universal primer site and gave cDNA unique molecular identifiers. TCRdb fed the 5' RACE reads into MiXCR, producing one record per CDR3 protein. Among around 1.7 million distinct CDR3 sequences listed, under 35% were seen once. With V trimmed by 3 bases and J by 2 bases, 6 bases remained unmatched. Germline V lookup: CDR1 DFQATT, CDR2 SNEGSKA (reference sequence). This CDR3 has 15 residues. Everyone who gave samples was a healthy Caucasian. The chain is built from TRBV20-1 and TRBJ2-1, with 8 bases lining up with TRBD2. The receptor was derived from a newborn girl in good health. The sequenced sample was cord blood. CDR3 protein: CSASDRGGPYNEQFF. DNA for the CDR3: TGCAGTGCTAGTGATCGGGGGGGCCCCTACAATGAGCAGTTCTTC.